This T cell receptor beta chain was sequenced for a study of cytomegalovirus exposure and HLA in healthy donors. General observations from the study: Many donors shared some public TCRs, even though most TCR sequences were rare. The investigators catalogued 180 or so TCR beta chains as cytomegalovirus-associated.

Sequenced by immunoSEQ multiplex PCR; TCRdb stores in-frame clones only, minus some. The sample includes about 120,000 clones, over 75% of them seen just once. Germline CDR1 and CDR2: SGHRS and YFSETQ. V trimming: 1 base; J trimming: 3 bases; junction bases outside the gene matches: 1. The CDR3 is made up of 14 amino acids. As regards this clone: Its target is not known.

The source of this sequence is a woman aged 25 to 39 in good health and CMV-seronegative. The chain is built from TRBV5-1 and TRBJ1-3; TRBD1 aligns across 7 bases. The sequencing sample was made of PBMCs. In DNA, the CDR3 is TGCGCCAGCAGCTTGACAGGGGATGGAAACACCATATATTTT. This codes for CASSLTGDGNTIYF.